This T cell receptor beta chain was recovered during a study of T cells expressing NK-cell markers. TCRdb reprocessed the 5' RACE reads, keeping one entry per CDR3 protein, no DNA. In total, the table holds roughly 430,000 distinct CDR3 sequences. Germline CDR1 SEHNR, CDR2 FQNEAQ (reference sequence). This CDR3 spans 13 amino acids. The V gene is TRBV7-9, the J gene TRBJ2-2. The material sequenced was blood T cells: a sorted CD56 or NKG2C T cell subset, CD4+ or CD8+ T cells, or bulk PBMC T cells (not recorded which). This TCR was sampled from a woman aged 18 to 75 in good health. CDR3 loop: CASSLVSTGELFF.